These T cell receptor beta chains were read from a single sample in a study of post-analysis software for immune sequencing data. MiXCR was run by TCRdb on the PCR reads, yielding one entry per CDR3 protein. The data hold roughly 650,000 distinct CDR3 sequences, with over 45% observed a single time. Sequencing input: blood. The receptors were gathered from a girl aged 2 to 10 with multiple sclerosis. Each CDR3 is given with its conserved first and last residue. The D gene is left open where the match is weak. Size is stated for part of the rows, as once, few or many counts, or as a class when the clone is expanded.

v_gene	j_gene	abundance	d_gene	CDR3nt	CDR3aa
TRBV9	TRBJ1-6	few	TRBD1	TGTGCCAGCAGCGTAGGTTACGAGGGGGCTCGGAATTCACCCCTCCACTTT	CASSVGYEGARNSPLHF
TRBV6-6	TRBJ1-6	few	NA	TGTGCCAGCAGTTACCCCAGGGATAATTCACCCCTCCACTTT	CASSYPRDNSPLHF
TRBV29-1	TRBJ1-2	NA	NA	TGCAGCGTTGAAGTCGGTGGAGGGGGTGGCTACACCTTC	CSVEVGGGGGYTF
TRBV7-2	TRBJ1-5	NA	TRBD1	TGTGCCAGCAGCTTCGCGGGACAGTTAAATCAGCCCCAGCATTTT	CASSFAGQLNQPQHF
TRBV9	TRBJ2-3	NA	TRBD2	TGTGCCAGCAGCGTTTCGCCGGGGACTAGCGGGAGCCCTAGCACAGATACGCAGTATTTT	CASSVSPGTSGSPSTDTQYF
TRBV20-1	TRBJ2-1	NA	TRBD2	TGCAGTGCTAGAGAGCGGTCTAGCGGAGGTAATGAGCAGTTCTTC	CSARERSSGGNEQFF
TRBV5-1	TRBJ1-4	NA	NA	TGCGCCAGCGGAGGGTCCACTAATGAAAAACTGTTTTTT	CASGGSTNEKLFF
TRBV5-1	TRBJ1-1	few	NA	TGCGCCAGCAGCTTGGCCGGGTCGACTGAAGCTTTCTTT	CASSLAGSTEAFF
TRBV5-5	TRBJ2-5	NA	NA	TGTGCCAGCAGTCTAAACGAACAGGGATCGCGAGAGACCCAGTACTTC	CASSLNEQGSRETQYF
TRBV24-1	TRBJ2-2	NA	TRBD2	TGTGCCACCAGTGATTCGGGAGGCACCGGGGAGCTGTTTTTT	CATSDSGGTGELFF
TRBV29-1	TRBJ2-1	NA	TRBD1	TGCAGCGTACAGGGATCTAGGGGACAGGGCTTCAATGAGCAGTTCTTC	CSVQGSRGQGFNEQFF
TRBV10-1	TRBJ2-1	NA	NA	TGCGCCAGCAGTGAGTCTAACAATGAGCAGTTCTTC	CASSESNNEQFF
TRBV12-3/TRBV12-4	TRBJ2-3	few	TRBD2	TGTGCCAGCAGTTATCTAGCGGGGGGGACGGCAGATACGCAGTATTTT	CASSYLAGGTADTQYF
TRBV5-1	TRBJ2-7	NA	NA	TGCGCCAGCAGCAAAGGGATACAGGGCTACGAGCAGTACTTC	CASSKGIQGYEQYF
TRBV5-1	TRBJ2-6	NA	NA	TGCGCCAGCAGCTTTCGAACGTCGGGGGCCAACGTCCTGACTTTC	CASSFRTSGANVLTF
TRBV6-5	TRBJ2-5	NA	TRBD2	TGTGCCAGCAGTTACCTAACTAGCGTAGGGGAGACCCAGTACTTC	CASSYLTSVGETQYF
TRBV10-3	TRBJ1-2	few	TRBD1	TGTGCCATCAGTGAGTCGGGACAGGGGTACTATGGCTACACCTTC	CAISESGQGYYGYTF
TRBV12-3/TRBV12-4	TRBJ2-5	NA	TRBD1	TGTGCCAGCAGTACCCCCAGGACAGGGGAAGAGACCCAGTACTTC	CASSTPRTGEETQYF
TRBV6-5	TRBJ2-5	NA	TRBD2	TGTGCCAGCAGTTACGGGGTGGGAGGGGTAAAAGAGACCCAGTACTTC	CASSYGVGGVKETQYF
TRBV20-1	TRBJ2-3	NA	NA	TGCAGTGCTCAAGGACCGATGGGGAGCACAGATACGCAGTATTTT	CSAQGPMGSTDTQYF
TRBV29-1	TRBJ2-1	NA	NA	TGCAGCGTCTCCCAGGGAATTACCTACAATGAGCAGTTCTTC	CSVSQGITYNEQFF
TRBV7-2	TRBJ1-6	NA	NA	TGTGCCAGCAGCTCGCGGATGGGATCACCCCTCCACTTT	CASSSRMGSPLHF
TRBV29-1	TRBJ1-2	NA	NA	TGCAGCGTTGAGGGGGACTTACTCTATGGCTACACCTTC	CSVEGDLLYGYTF
TRBV5-1	TRBJ2-5	NA	TRBD1	TGCGCCAGCAGCAAAATAGACAGGGAGGAGACCCAGTACTTC	CASSKIDREETQYF
TRBV29-1	TRBJ2-5	few	TRBD1	TGCAGCGTTGTAAGGGGGCCGGAAGAGACCCAGTACTTC	CSVVRGPEETQYF
TRBV2	TRBJ1-2	NA	NA	TGTGCCAGCAGGCTTCCAGGGTATGGCTACACCTTC	CASRLPGYGYTF
TRBV29-1	TRBJ2-5	NA	TRBD1	TGCAGCAACAGGGGGCGCGGTCAAGAGACCCGGTACTTC	CSNRGRGQETRYF
TRBV4-2	TRBJ1-5	NA	NA	TGTACCAGCAGCCAAGATCTATTCAGGTTGGATCAGCCCCAGCATTTT	CTSSQDLFRLDQPQHF
TRBV7-2	TRBJ2-3	once	TRBD2	TGTGCCAGCAGCTTAGGGCTAGCGGGATCAGTAGGCACAGATACGCAGTATTTT	CASSLGLAGSVGTDTQYF
TRBV25-1	TRBJ2-7	NA	NA	TGTGCCAGCAGGGCCAGGGGCTCCTACGAGCAGTACTTC	CASRARGSYEQYF
TRBV29-1	TRBJ2-3	NA	TRBD1	TGCAGCGTGACAGGGGGAAATACAGATACGCAGTATTTT	CSVTGGNTDTQYF
TRBV6-5	TRBJ1-2	NA	TRBD1	TGTGCCTGCGGGGGGACAGAGCGTAACTATGGCTACACCTTC	CACGGTERNYGYTF
TRBV20-1	TRBJ2-1	NA	NA	TGCAGTGCTAAAACTAGTACTTACAATGGGCAGTTCTTC	CSAKTSTYNGQFF
TRBV4-2	TRBJ2-2	NA	NA	TGTGCCAGCAGCCAACGGGTTAACTCCGGGGAGCTGTTTTTT	CASSQRVNSGELFF
TRBV20-1	TRBJ2-2	NA	NA	TGCAGTGCTAGGCTTGGGGGTGGAACCGGGGAGCTGTTTTTT	CSARLGGGTGELFF
TRBV7-2	TRBJ1-1	once	TRBD1	TGTGCCAGCAGCTGGAACCGGGACAGGTCGGACACTGAAGCTTTCTTT	CASSWNRDRSDTEAFF
TRBV27	TRBJ2-1	once	NA	TGTGCCAGCAGTTTAGCCAGGGAGGACAATGAGCAGTTCTTC	CASSLAREDNEQFF
TRBV20-1	TRBJ2-7	few	NA	TGCAGTGCCCTGCTAGTGGATTCCTACGAGCAGTACTTC	CSALLVDSYEQYF
TRBV7-7	TRBJ2-1	NA	TRBD2	TGTGCTAGCAGCCGGGGACTAGCGGGAGGGCCGGGGAATGAGCAGTTCTTC	CASSRGLAGGPGNEQFF
TRBV20-1	TRBJ2-5	NA	TRBD2	TGCAGTGCTACACTAGCGGGAGGGCAGAAGACCCAGTACTTC	CSATLAGGQKTQYF
TRBV4-3	TRBJ1-6	NA	TRBD1	TGCGCCAGCAGCCAAGGACAGGGGGCGCATTCACCCCTCCACTTT	CASSQGQGAHSPLHF